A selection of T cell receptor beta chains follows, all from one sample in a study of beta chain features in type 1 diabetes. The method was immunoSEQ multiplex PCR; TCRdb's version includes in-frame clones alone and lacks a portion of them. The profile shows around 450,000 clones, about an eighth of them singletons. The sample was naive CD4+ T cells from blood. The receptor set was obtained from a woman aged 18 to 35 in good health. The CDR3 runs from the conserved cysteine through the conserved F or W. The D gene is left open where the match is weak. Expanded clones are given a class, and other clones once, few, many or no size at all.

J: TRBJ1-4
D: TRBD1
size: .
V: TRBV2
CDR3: CASRETGDHPTNEKLFF
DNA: TGTGCCAGCAGGGAAACAGGGGACCACCCAACTAATGAAAAACTGTTTTTT

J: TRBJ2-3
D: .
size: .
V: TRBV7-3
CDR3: CASSNTGQNTDTQYF
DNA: TGTGCCAGCAGCAATACCGGACAGAACACAGATACGCAGTATTTT

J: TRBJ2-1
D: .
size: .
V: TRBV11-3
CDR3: CASSPEGSYNEQFF
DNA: TGTGCCAGCAGTCCAGAGGGATCCTACAATGAGCAGTTCTTC

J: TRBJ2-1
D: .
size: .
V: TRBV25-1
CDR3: CASSKFRAVSYNEQFF
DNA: TGTGCCAGCAGTAAATTCAGGGCCGTCTCCTACAATGAGCAGTTCTTC

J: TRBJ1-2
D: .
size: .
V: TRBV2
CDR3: CASTGLTDGYTF
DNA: TGTGCCAGCACGGGGTTGACAGATGGCTACACCTTC

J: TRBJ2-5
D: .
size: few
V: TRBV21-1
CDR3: CASSKAQETQYF
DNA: TGTGCCAGCAGCAAAGCCCAAGAGACCCAGTACTTC

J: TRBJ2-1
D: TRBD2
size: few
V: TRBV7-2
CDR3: CASSYPVGTSGRDEQFF
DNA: TGTGCCAGCAGCTATCCCGTCGGGACTAGCGGGAGGGATGAGCAGTTCTTC

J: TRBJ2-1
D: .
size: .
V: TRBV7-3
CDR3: CASSLHPDNEQFF
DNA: TGTGCCAGCAGCCTCCATCCAGACAATGAGCAGTTCTTC

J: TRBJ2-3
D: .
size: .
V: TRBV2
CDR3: CASSERPDTQYF
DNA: TGTGCCAGCAGTGAACGACCAGATACGCAGTATTTT

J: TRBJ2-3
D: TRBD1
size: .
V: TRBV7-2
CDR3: CASSPGQGRTDTQYF
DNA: TGTGCCAGCAGCCCCGGACAGGGAAGGACAGATACGCAGTATTTT

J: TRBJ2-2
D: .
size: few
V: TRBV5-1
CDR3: CASRLQGMGSGELFF
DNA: TGCGCCAGCAGACTGCAGGGTATGGGCAGCGGGGAGCTGTTTTTT

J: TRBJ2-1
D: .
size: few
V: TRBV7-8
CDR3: CASSLEGTNYNEQFF
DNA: TGTGCCAGCAGCTTAGAAGGGACCAACTACAATGAGCAGTTCTTC

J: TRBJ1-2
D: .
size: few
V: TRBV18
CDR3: CASSPNTRGYGYTF
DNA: TGTGCCAGCTCACCGAATACCCGGGGCTATGGCTACACCTTC

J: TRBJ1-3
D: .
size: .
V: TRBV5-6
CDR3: CASRMQGGNTIYF
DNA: TGTGCCAGCAGGATGCAGGGAGGAAACACCATATATTTT

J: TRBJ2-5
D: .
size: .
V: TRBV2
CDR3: CASSLGPGETQYF
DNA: TGTGCCAGCAGCTTGGGACCGGGAGAGACCCAGTACTTC

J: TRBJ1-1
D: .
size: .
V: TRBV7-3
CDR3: CASSFGRGTEAFF
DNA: TGTGCCAGCAGCTTCGGTCGGGGCACTGAAGCTTTCTTT

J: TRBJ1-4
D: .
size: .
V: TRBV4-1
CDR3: CASSQRPTEKLFF
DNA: TGCGCCAGCAGCCAACGCCCTACAGAAAAACTGTTTTTT

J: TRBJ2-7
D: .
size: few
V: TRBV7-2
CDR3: CASSPEGISYEQYF
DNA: TGTGCCAGCAGCCCCGAAGGGATTTCCTACGAGCAGTACTTC

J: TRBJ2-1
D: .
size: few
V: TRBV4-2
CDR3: CASSQRGPSPYNEQFF
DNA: TGTGCCAGCAGCCAAAGGGGACCTAGCCCCTACAATGAGCAGTTCTTC

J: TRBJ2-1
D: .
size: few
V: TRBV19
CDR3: CASSTDGRGLNEQFF
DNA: TGTGCCAGTAGTACGGATGGGAGGGGGCTCAATGAGCAGTTCTTC

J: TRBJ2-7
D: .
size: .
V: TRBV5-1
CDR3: CASSLTQSSYEQYF
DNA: TGCGCCAGCAGCTTAACGCAGTCCTCCTACGAGCAGTACTTC

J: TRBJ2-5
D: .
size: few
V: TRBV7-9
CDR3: CASSPGTGQETQYF
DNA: TGTGCCAGCAGCCCGGGGACGGGACAAGAGACCCAGTACTTC

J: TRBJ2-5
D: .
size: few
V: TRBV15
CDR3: CATSKPRTPPETQYF
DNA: TGTGCCACCAGCAAACCTAGGACTCCCCCGGAGACCCAGTACTTC

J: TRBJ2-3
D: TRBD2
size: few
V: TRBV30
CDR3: CAWSFGGSGTDTQYF
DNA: TGTGCCTGGAGCTTCGGCGGGAGTGGAACAGATACGCAGTATTTT

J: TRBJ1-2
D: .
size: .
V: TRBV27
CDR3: CASTTDGNYGYTF
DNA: TGTGCCAGCACTACGGACGGGAACTATGGCTACACCTTC

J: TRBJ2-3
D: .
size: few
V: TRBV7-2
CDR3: CASSFTTGPDTQYF
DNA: TGTGCCAGCAGCTTTACCACAGGGCCAGATACGCAGTATTTT

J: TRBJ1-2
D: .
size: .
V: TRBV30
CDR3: CAWSVGNHPDYGYTF
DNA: TGTGCCTGGAGTGTAGGTAATCACCCCGACTATGGCTACACCTTC

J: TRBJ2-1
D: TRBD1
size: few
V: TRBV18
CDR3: CASSPRTGGGNEQFF
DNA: TGTGCCAGCTCACCACGTACAGGGGGTGGCAATGAGCAGTTCTTC

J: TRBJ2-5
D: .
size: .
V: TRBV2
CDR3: CASRTSFQETQYF
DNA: TGTGCCAGCAGGACAAGTTTCCAAGAGACCCAGTACTTC

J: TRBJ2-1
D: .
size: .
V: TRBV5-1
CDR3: CASSLAAYEQFF
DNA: TGCGCCAGCAGCTTGGCCGCGTATGAGCAGTTCTTC

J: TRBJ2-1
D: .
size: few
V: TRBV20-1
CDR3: CSASQGREQFF
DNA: TGCAGTGCTAGTCAGGGAAGGGAGCAGTTCTTC

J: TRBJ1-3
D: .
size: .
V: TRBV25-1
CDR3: CASSFGSGNTIYF
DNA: TGTGCCAGCAGTTTCGGCTCTGGAAACACCATATATTTT